The text below deals with one TCR beta chain. The data derive from a study of blood T cells in healthy people across ages. This CDR3 is built from 16 residues. CDR1 is ENHRY and CDR2 is SYGVKD in the germline V gene. Trimming left V 8 bases short and J 0 bases short, with 18 bases between. A second PCR of 7 to 11 cycles used a sample-barcoded 5' primer and a J-beta primer mix. MiXCR was run by TCRdb on the 5' RACE reads, yielding one entry per CDR3 protein. This sample yields 800,000 to 950,000 distinct CDR3 sequences, of which 25% to 35% are seen a single time; 9.5% to 13% belongs to the top ten. Samples each yielded at least 5 micrograms of total RNA. The same data also went into a second study, on T cells of mothers and their children.

The sequence came from a woman between 35 and 50 years old in good health. The chain combines TRBV10-3 with TRBJ2-3; D is possibly TRBD1 (6 bases). The material sequenced was blood. The CDR3 loop reads CAISVAGAVSTDTQYF. The CDR3 DNA reads as TGTGCCATCTCCGTTGCAGGGGCCGTGAGCACAGATACGCAGTATTTT.